The source of this T cell receptor beta chain is a study of early T cells in non-severe SARS-CoV-2 infection. General study points: Private and CD4 specificities were missed by VDJdb matching, skewed to anti-spike CD8.

Unique molecular identifiers were attached to individual cDNA molecules. Each CDR3 protein gets one entry after TCRdb re-called the 5' RACE reads with MiXCR. The table shows roughly 47,000 distinct CDR3 sequences, with about 23% occurring only once. With regard to this clonotype: The antigen is undetermined.

V lost 6 bases and J lost 2, with 14 bases in between. Germline loops: CDR1 MNHEY, CDR2 SMNVEV (reference sequence). The length of the CDR3 is 14 residues. This TCR was sampled from an adult who was a healthcare worker with PCR-confirmed SARS-CoV-2 infection or an uninfected control (not recorded which). The material sequenced was whole blood, taken at baseline. The chain has TRBV27 and TRBJ2-7; D is undetermined. The DNA for the CDR3 is TGTGCCAGCAGAGAGGTCGGCAGAACCTACGAGCAGTACTTC. Protein sequence: CASREVGRTYEQYF.